The 25 T cell receptor beta chains in this list originate from one sample, sequenced in a study of blood T cell repertoires in COVID-19. Repertoires were generated with immunoSEQ multiplex PCR, while TCRdb's copy carries only in-frame clones and drops some. The top ten clones hold about 5% of a sample with some 330,000 clones, about 90% of them seen once. The specimen sequenced was PBMCs or T cells enriched from blood (not recorded which). These receptors were collected from a man aged 25-45 years who had recovered from COVID-19.

The chain is built from TRBV6-4 and TRBJ2-3, with 9 bases identical to TRBD2. The CDR3 extends over 15 amino acids. Germline CDR1 is MRHNA and CDR2 is SNTAGT. V trimming: 3 bases; J trimming: 1 base; junction bases outside the gene matches: 2. CDR3 DNA: TGTGCCAGCAGTGAGCAGCGGGGGGGCACAGATACGCAGTATTTT. Translated, it gives CASSEQRGGTDTQYF.

DNA for the CDR3: TGTGCCAGCAGCCCAATGGGGCTAGCGGGGGATGAGCAGTTCTTC. This codes for CASSPMGLAGDEQFF. V gene TRBV7-3 combines with J gene TRBJ2-1, with 10 bases that match TRBD2. With 5 bases clipped from V and 8 bases from J, the junction kept 9 bases outside the gene matches. CDR1 is SGHTA and CDR2 is FQGTGA in the germline V gene. The length of the CDR3 is 15 residues.

This clone was observed a handful of times. V gene TRBV7-6 combines with J gene TRBJ2-7, with 10 bases lining up with TRBD1. The germline V gene has CDR1 SGHVS and CDR2 FNYEAQ. Trimming removed 5 bases from V and 0 bases from J; junction bases left unmatched: 4. This CDR3 spans 15 amino acids. The CDR3 DNA is TGTGCCAGCAGCCGGGGACAGGGGCTCTCCTACGAGCAGTACTTC. It is translated as CASSRGQGLSYEQYF.

This clone was counted between two and nine times. The rearrangement joins TRBV6-5 to TRBJ2-7; 7 bases map to TRBD1. After removal of 5 bases from V and 4 bases from J, the junction contained 8 bases not matched to a gene. This CDR3 contains 14 residues. Looked up from germline, CDR1 is MNHEY and CDR2 is SVGAGI. CDR3 sequence reads: CASSRQGKGYEQYF. The CDR3 DNA reads as TGTGCCAGCAGTCGACAGGGCAAAGGTTACGAGCAGTACTTC.

The J gene is TRBJ2-3, the V gene TRBV24-1; D remains ambiguous. Germline V gene sequence: CDR1 KGHDR, CDR2 SFDVKD. The CDR3 sequence is 15 residues long. V lost 12 bases and J lost 2, with 20 bases in between. CDR3 residues: CAPRATQASTDTQYF. CDR3 coding DNA: TGTGCCCCTCGTGCCACTCAGGCTTCCACAGATACGCAGTATTTT.

The chain couples TRBV27 to TRBJ2-2, with 12 positions matching TRBD2. With V trimmed by 2 bases and J by 4 bases, 8 bases remained unmatched. The germline gives CDR1 MNHEY, CDR2 SMNVEV (reference sequence). This CDR3 is 18 amino acids long. This CDR3 reads CASSLRLAGGVGTGELFF. The DNA for the CDR3 is TGTGCCAGCAGTTTACGGCTAGCGGGGGGGGTAGGCACCGGGGAGCTGTTTTTT.

The chain combines TRBV28 with TRBJ1-2, with D unresolved. V was cut by 5 bases and J by 4 bases, with 11 bases left in between. The CDR3 covers 13 residues. Germline V CDR1 and CDR2: MDHEN, SYDVKM. CDR3 bases: TGTGCCAGCAGTGCCTTTCTGAGCTATGGCTACACCTTC. Its translation is CASSAFLSYGYTF.

J is TRBJ1-1 and V is TRBV19, with a possible D match to TRBD1 (6 bases). The CDR3 sequence is 15 residues long. Germline V gene data show CDR1 as LNHDA and CDR2 as SQIVND (reference sequence). Trimming took off 3 bases at V and 0 bases at J, with 11 bases between the two ends. The CDR3 DNA is TGTGCCAGTAGTATTGCCGGGACACTGAACACTGAAGCTTTCTTT. This gives the protein CASSIAGTLNTEAFF.

The rearrangement links TRBV10-3 to TRBJ1-6; 11 positions match TRBD1. V was pared by 5 bases and J by 5 bases, with 8 bases of the junction left unmatched. The CDR3 covers 17 residues. The germline V gene has CDR1 ENHRY and CDR2 SYGVKD. The CDR3, as DNA: TGTGCCATCAGTCCCTTGGGACAGGGGGGCGATAATTCACCCCTCCACTTT. Encoded protein: CAISPLGQGGDNSPLHF.

This clone appeared a single time. CDR3 sequence reads: CASSFTGLNTIYF. The CDR3 region has the DNA TGTGCCAGCAGTTTTACAGGGTTAAACACCATATATTTT. J is TRBJ1-3 and V is TRBV12-3 or TRBV12-4; perhaps TRBD1 as D (6 bases). The V and J ends lost 3 bases and 6 bases respectively, with 9 bases between them. The CDR3 runs to 13 residues.

This chain uses TRBV5-1 with TRBJ1-1; D possibly corresponds to TRBD1 (5 bases). Germline assignment: CDR1 SGHRS and CDR2 YFSETQ. The CDR3 runs to 16 residues. Trimming stripped 0 bases from V and 0 bases from J, with 12 bases between. The CDR3: CASSLGQNFLNTEAFF. The DNA for the CDR3 is TGCGCCAGCAGCTTGGGACAGAATTTCTTGAACACTGAAGCTTTCTTT.

This chain connects TRBV5-1 to TRBJ2-7; 7 nucleotides agree with TRBD1. Germline CDR1 is SGHRS and CDR2 is YFSETQ. V was clipped by 5 bases and J by 2 bases; unmatched bases: 13. This CDR3 spans 16 amino acids. This chain's CDR3 is CASSYHDRVNAYEQYF. For the CDR3, the DNA is TGCGCCAGCAGTTACCATGACAGGGTGAATGCCTACGAGCAGTACTTC.

The chain has TRBV7-9 and TRBJ1-2, with D possibly TRBD1 on 5 matching bases. The CDR3 is made up of 14 amino acids. Germline lookup yields CDR1 SEHNR and CDR2 FQNEAQ (reference sequence). V was pared by 10 bases and J by 3 bases, with 18 bases between. The CDR3 coding sequence is TGTGCCACCGACATCCCCGGGGGGGACTATGGCTACACCTTC. Its translation is CATDIPGGDYGYTF.

The chain combines TRBV24-1 with TRBJ1-2, with TRBD1 identical over 7 bases. The CDR3 is 15 amino acids. The germline gives CDR1 KGHDR, CDR2 SFDVKD. The junction had 6 bases not matched to a gene; V was cut back by 4 bases and J by 2 bases. Here the CDR3 reads CATSESGTANYGYTF. For the CDR3, the DNA is TGTGCCACCAGTGAGTCCGGGACAGCCAACTATGGCTACACCTTC.

The rearrangement uses TRBV19 and TRBJ2-7, with 7 nucleotides matching TRBD1. This CDR3 is built from 17 residues. Germline V gene sequence: CDR1 LNHDA, CDR2 SQIVND (reference sequence). Unmatched junction bases numbered 17, after V lost 6 bases and J lost 3 bases. CDR3 DNA: TGTGCCAGTAGAGGGACAGCCCGACCTACAACACTCTACGAGCAGTACTTC. Translated, it gives CASRGTARPTTLYEQYF. Full variable domain (rest looked up from reference TRBV19 and TRBJ2-7): DGGITQSPKYLFRKEGQNVTLSCEQNLNHDAMYWYRQDPGQGLRLIYYSQIVNDFQKGDIAEGYSVSREKKESFPLTVTSAQKNPTAFYLCASRGTARPTTLYEQYFGPGTRLTVT.

The chain has TRBV28 and TRBJ2-3; weak D call: TRBD2 (6 bases). The CDR3 spans 13 residues. V was shortened by 8 bases and J by 10 bases, with 19 bases between the two germline ends. Germline values: CDR1 MDHEN, CDR2 SYDVKM. The CDR3 loop is CASDSLAHGAQYF. The CDR3 DNA reads as TGTGCCAGCGATTCACTAGCTCACGGCGCGCAGTATTTT.

This chain connects TRBV7-3 to TRBJ1-5; perhaps TRBD1 as D (6 bases). Germline V gene data show CDR1 as SGHTA and CDR2 as FQGTGA. The CDR3 covers 20 residues. V was clipped by 1 base and J by 3 bases, with 25 bases between them. CDR3 nucleotide sequence: TGTGCCAGCAGCTTAAAAGGCGGACAGCTCCACCCCTGCTTCAATCAGCCCCAGCATTTT. The encoded protein is CASSLKGGQLHPCFNQPQHF.

This clone was seen only a few times. V and J are TRBV18 and TRBJ2-7; D possibly corresponds to TRBD2 (6 bases). Trimming shortened V by 2 bases and J by 1 base, and 12 bases separated the two germline ends. The CDR3 is made up of 15 amino acids. The V gene's germline CDR1 is KGHSH and CDR2 LQKENI. The CDR3 sequence: CASSPTGSGSYEQYF. In nucleotides, the CDR3 is TGTGCCAGCTCACCAACCGGGAGCGGTTCCTACGAGCAGTACTTC.

The chain links TRBV12-3 or TRBV12-4 to TRBJ2-3; D is unclear. There are 13 residues in the CDR3. V lost 2 bases, J lost 1 base, and 4 bases lay in between. CDR3 sequence (DNA): TGTGCCAGCAGTTTAATCGGCACAGATACGCAGTATTTT. Amino acid sequence: CASSLIGTDTQYF.

This chain links TRBV24-1 with TRBJ2-3; D possibly corresponds to TRBD1 (5 bases). CDR1 KGHDR and CDR2 SFDVKD come from the germline V gene. V lost 7 bases to trimming and J lost 1 base, with 8 bases between them. The CDR3 is made up of 13 amino acids. CDR3 amino acids: CATSARGTDTQYF. Written as DNA, the CDR3 is TGTGCCACCAGCGCCAGGGGCACAGATACGCAGTATTTT.

The V and J genes are TRBV5-4 and TRBJ1-6; D is unresolved. CDR1 is SGHNT, CDR2 YYREEE, per germline (reference sequence). This CDR3 has 15 residues. V gave up 0 bases and J gave up 9 bases, with 13 bases separating them. As DNA, the CDR3 is TGTGCCAGCAGCTTGGACACGGGAGGTGGTTCACCCCTCCACTTT. It is translated as CASSLDTGGGSPLHF. Combining the CDR3 with reference TRBV5-4 and TRBJ1-6 gives the whole variable domain ETGVTQSPTHLIKTRGQQVTLRCSSQSGHNTVSWYQQALGQGPQFIFQYYREEENGRGNFPPRFSGLQFPNYSSELNVNALELDDSALYLCASSLDTGGGSPLHFGNGTRLTVT.

The chain uses TRBV2 and TRBJ1-4, with 11 bases fitting TRBD1. The length of the CDR3 is 18 residues. Germline-derived CDR1 and CDR2 are SNHLY and FYNNEI. The junction had 14 bases not matched to a gene; V was cut back by 5 bases and J by 6 bases. DNA for the CDR3: TGTGCCAGCAGTCGCTCACAGGACAGGGGGCAGTTCGATGAAAAACTGTTTTTT. This codes for CASSRSQDRGQFDEKLFF.

The rearrangement uses TRBV14 and TRBJ2-1; TRBD2 aligns across 8 bases. From germline, CDR1 is SGHDN and CDR2 FVKESK. This CDR3 comprises 16 residues. V gave up 3 bases and J gave up 7 bases; unmatched junction bases: 11. CDR3 region: CASSQGSGAFRNEQFF. CDR3 nucleotide sequence: TGTGCCAGCAGCCAGGGTAGCGGGGCCTTCAGAAATGAGCAGTTCTTC.

The chain couples TRBV21-1 to TRBJ1-1. TRBV21-1 is a known pseudogene. There are 15 residues in the CDR3. CDR3 in amino acids: CASSKAGGRRTEAFF. In nucleotides, the CDR3 is TGTGCCAGCAGCAAAGCCGGGGGAAGGAGGACTGAAGCTTTCTTT.

V and J are TRBV7-9 and TRBJ1-2; 8 bases agree with TRBD1. CDR3 length: 17 residues. Germline V gene sequence: CDR1 SEHNR, CDR2 FQNEAQ (reference sequence). With V trimmed by 2 bases and J by 4 bases, 12 bases remained unmatched. Written as DNA, the CDR3 is TGTGCCAGCAGCTTAATTGGTGGGACAGGAGTCCTCTATGGCTACACCTTC. Translated, it gives CASSLIGGTGVLYGYTF.